A selection of T cell receptor beta chains follows, all from one sample in a study of blood T cell repertoires in COVID-19. Profiling relied on immunoSEQ multiplex PCR, and the TCRdb table lists in-frame clones only, not all of them. The sample holds 100,000 to 150,000 clones, 81% seen once. The sequenced sample was peripheral blood. The receptors were gathered from a young man with COVID-19, enrolled during active disease. Both conserved end residues are part of each CDR3. Fields, in order: J gene, clone size, V gene, D gene, CDR3 DNA, CDR3 protein. The D gene is left open where the match is weak. Size values are once, few and many counts, or a class for expanded clones, and some rows have none.

TRBJ2-5 | NA | TRBV5-1 | NA | TGCGCCAGCAGCTCGACAGGACCATTCCAAGAGACCCAGTACTTC | CASSSTGPFQETQYF
TRBJ1-2 | once | TRBV11-2 | NA | TGTGCCAGCAGCTTAGACAGGGCCCCGGGTGGCTACACCTTC | CASSLDRAPGGYTF
TRBJ1-5 | NA | TRBV28 | NA | TGTGCCAGCAGTCGGGGAGACAATCAGCCCCAGCATTTT | CASSRGDNQPQHF
TRBJ1-2 | many | TRBV5-8 | NA | TGTGCCAGCAGCTTGGGGACAACCTATGGCTACACCTTC | CASSLGTTYGYTF
TRBJ1-5 | once | TRBV6-5 | TRBD1 | TGTGCCAGTTTCTCAGGACAGGACAATCAGCCCCAGCATTTT | CASFSGQDNQPQHF
TRBJ2-5 | once | TRBV15 | NA | TGTGCCACCACCCCCATTTGGGCGGGGCCTTGTAAGGCCCAGTACTTC | CATTPIWAGPCKAQYF
TRBJ1-5 | NA | TRBV28 | TRBD1 | TGTGCCAGCAGCCCCGGGACAGGGGGCACTCAGCCCCAGCATTTT | CASSPGTGGTQPQHF
TRBJ1-3 | NA | TRBV13 | NA | TGTGCCAGCAGCCCCGACAGGACCTCTGGAAACACCATATATTTT | CASSPDRTSGNTIYF
TRBJ2-7 | NA | TRBV9 | TRBD1 | TGTGCCAGCAGCGTAGGGGACAGGAGTACCTACGAGCAGTACTTC | CASSVGDRSTYEQYF
TRBJ1-1 | once | TRBV19 | NA | TGTGCCAGTAGTAAAAAGACGGCGGGGGCTGAAGCTTTCTTT | CASSKKTAGAEAFF
TRBJ2-1 | NA | TRBV6-6 | TRBD2 | TGTGCCAGCAGTACGGGGGGGGTTGGTGAGCAGTTCTTC | CASSTGGVGEQFF
TRBJ1-2 | NA | TRBV5-4 | TRBD1 | TGTGCCAGCAGCTGGGGGACAGGGGACGGGAGTGGCTACACCTTC | CASSWGTGDGSGYTF
TRBJ2-7 | once | TRBV28 | TRBD1 | TGTGCCAGCAGTTTAGCCAGGGGGCCCTTCCAAAGCTCCTACGAGCAGTACTTC | CASSLARGPFQSSYEQYF
TRBJ2-2 | NA | TRBV7-3 | TRBD2 | TGTGCCAGCAGCTTTGATGCTAGCGGGGGGGCCCGCACCGGGGAGCTGTTTTTT | CASSFDASGGARTGELFF